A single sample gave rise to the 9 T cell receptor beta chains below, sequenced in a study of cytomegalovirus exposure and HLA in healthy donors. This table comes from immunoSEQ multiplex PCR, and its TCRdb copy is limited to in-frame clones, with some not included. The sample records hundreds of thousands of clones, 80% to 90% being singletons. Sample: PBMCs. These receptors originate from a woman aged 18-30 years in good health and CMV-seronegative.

The CDR3 nucleotides read TGTGCCAGCAGCCGAACAACAGGGGTCCAAGAGACCCAGTACTTC. This sequence encodes CASSRTTGVQETQYF. The J gene is TRBJ2-5, the V gene TRBV5-4; 7 nucleotides align to TRBD1. This CDR3 spans 15 amino acids. The junction had 7 bases not matched to a gene; V was cut back by 4 bases and J by 1 base. Germline V CDR1 and CDR2: SGHNT, YYREEE (reference sequence).

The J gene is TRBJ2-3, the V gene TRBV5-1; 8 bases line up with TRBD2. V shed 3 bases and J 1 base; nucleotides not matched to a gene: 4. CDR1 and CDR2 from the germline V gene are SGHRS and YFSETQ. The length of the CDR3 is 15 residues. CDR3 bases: TGCGCCAGCAGCTCGAAGACTAGCGGCACAGATACGCAGTATTTT. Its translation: CASSSKTSGTDTQYF.

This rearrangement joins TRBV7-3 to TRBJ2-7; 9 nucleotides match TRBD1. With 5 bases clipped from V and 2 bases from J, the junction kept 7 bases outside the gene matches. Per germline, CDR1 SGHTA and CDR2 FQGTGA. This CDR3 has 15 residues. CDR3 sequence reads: CASSTNGDRAYEQYF. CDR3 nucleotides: TGTGCCAGCAGCACCAACGGGGACAGGGCCTACGAGCAGTACTTC.

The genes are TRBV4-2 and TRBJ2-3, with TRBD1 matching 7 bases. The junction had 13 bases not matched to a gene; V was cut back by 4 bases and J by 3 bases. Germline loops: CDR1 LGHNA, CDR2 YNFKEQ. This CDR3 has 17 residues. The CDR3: CASSRNGAGGITDTQYF. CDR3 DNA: TGTGCCAGCAGCCGAAATGGGGCAGGGGGTATAACAGATACGCAGTATTTT.

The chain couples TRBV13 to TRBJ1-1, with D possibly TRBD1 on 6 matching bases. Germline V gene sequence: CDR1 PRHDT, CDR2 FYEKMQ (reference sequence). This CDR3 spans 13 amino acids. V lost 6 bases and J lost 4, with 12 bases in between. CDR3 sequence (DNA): TGTGCCAGCAGTCCCCAGGGGCCCACTGAAGCTTTCTTT. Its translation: CASSPQGPTEAFF.

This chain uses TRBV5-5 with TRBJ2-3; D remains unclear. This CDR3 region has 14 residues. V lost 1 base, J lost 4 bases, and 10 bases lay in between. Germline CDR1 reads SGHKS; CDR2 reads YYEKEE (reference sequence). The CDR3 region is CASSLRPGSDTQYF. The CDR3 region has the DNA TGTGCCAGCAGCTTGAGGCCAGGTTCAGATACGCAGTATTTT.

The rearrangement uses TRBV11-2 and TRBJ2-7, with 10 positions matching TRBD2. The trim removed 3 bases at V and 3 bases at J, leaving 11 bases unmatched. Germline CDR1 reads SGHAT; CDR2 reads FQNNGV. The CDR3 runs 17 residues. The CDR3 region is CASSFRIGLAGDYEQYF. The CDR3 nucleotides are TGTGCCAGCAGCTTTAGGATCGGGCTAGCGGGAGACTACGAGCAGTACTTC. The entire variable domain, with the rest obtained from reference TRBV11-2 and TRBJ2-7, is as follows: EAGVAQSPRYKIIEKRQSVAFWCNPISGHATLYWYQQILGQGPKLLIQFQNNGVVDDSQLPKDRFSAERLKGVDSTLKIQPAKLEDSAVYLCASSFRIGLAGDYEQYFGPGTRLTVT.

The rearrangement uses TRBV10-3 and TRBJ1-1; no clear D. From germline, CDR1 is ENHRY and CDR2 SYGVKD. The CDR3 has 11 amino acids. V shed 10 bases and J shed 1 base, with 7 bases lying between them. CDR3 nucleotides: TGTGCCAGAGATAAGAACACTGAAGCTTTCTTT. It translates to CARDKNTEAFF.

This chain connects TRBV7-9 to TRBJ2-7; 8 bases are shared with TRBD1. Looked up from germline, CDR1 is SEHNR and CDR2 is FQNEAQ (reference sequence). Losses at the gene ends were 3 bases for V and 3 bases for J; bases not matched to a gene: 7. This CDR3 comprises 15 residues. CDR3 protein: CASSFGQGNYYEQYF. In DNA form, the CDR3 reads TGTGCCAGCAGCTTCGGACAGGGCAACTACTACGAGCAGTACTTC.